Listed below are T cell receptor beta chains from one sample, sequenced in a study of blood T cell repertoires in COVID-19. Some clones are missing from TCRdb's copy, which holds only in-frame ones; the method was immunoSEQ multiplex PCR. The sample carries over 100,000 clones, roughly nine tenths recorded once. Sequencing used peripheral blood. These TCRs come from a human donor in a cohort sampled during active COVID-19. Both conserved end residues are part of each CDR3. Each record gives: clone size, V gene, D gene, J gene, CDR3 length, CDR3 DNA, CDR3 protein. A D gene is named only where the DNA matches it firmly. Size is omitted from some rows. Given values are once, few, many or a class for expanded clones.

>.|TRBV4-2|TRBD2|TRBJ2-5|16
TGTGCCAGCAGCCAAGGTAGCGGGGGGGCTCAAGAGACCCAGTACTTC
CASSQGSGGAQETQYF
>.|TRBV11-3|.|TRBJ2-1|14
TGTGCCAGCGCAAATAACAGGGAAGGTGGTGAGCAGTTCTTC
CASANNREGGEQFF
>.|TRBV7-2|.|TRBJ1-6|14
TGTGCCAGCAGCGAAAGAACAGGGTTTTCACCCCTCCACTTT
CASSERTGFSPLHF
>.|TRBV5-8|TRBD1|TRBJ2-3|15
TGTGCCAGCAGCTTGCACAGGGGAGGCACAGATACGCAGTATTTT
CASSLHRGGTDTQYF
>.|TRBV27|TRBD2|TRBJ2-5|19
TGTGCCAGCAGTACAAGGGTGCGGGAGCCAAGAGTGGGCCAAGAGACCCAGTACTTC
CASSTRVREPRVGQETQYF
>.|TRBV18|TRBD2|TRBJ2-5|13
TGTGCCAGCTCACCAGGGACCGCGGGGGCCCAGTACTTC
CASSPGTAGAQYF
>once|TRBV10-3|TRBD2|TRBJ2-1|13
TGTGCCATCACAGTGGCTAGCGGCGATGAGCAGTTCTTC
CAITVASGDEQFF
>.|TRBV19|TRBD1|TRBJ1-6|16
TGTGCCAGTAGTTGGACAGGGACCTCCTATAATTCACCCCTCCACTTT
CASSWTGTSYNSPLHF
>.|TRBV11-2|TRBD1|TRBJ1-1|16
TGTGCCAGCAGCTTCCCCTCCAACAGGGGTTACACTGAAGCTTTCTTT
CASSFPSNRGYTEAFF
>.|TRBV9|TRBD2|TRBJ2-3|16
TGTGCCAGCAGCGCCACAACTAGCGTCAGCACAGATACGCAGTATTTT
CASSATTSVSTDTQYF
>.|TRBV2|.|TRBJ2-7|14
TGTGCCAGCGGCCGGCTCGGAGCGACTTACGAGCAGTACTTC
CASGRLGATYEQYF
>.|TRBV19|TRBD2|TRBJ2-3|19
TGTGCCAGTAGTATATATAGCGGGAGGGCCGTTGTTAGCACAGATACGCAGTATTTT
CASSIYSGRAVVSTDTQYF
>.|TRBV6-1|.|TRBJ1-6|15
TGTGCCAGCAGTGAAAGGTTCAGGGGAAATTCACCCCTCCACTTT
CASSERFRGNSPLHF
>.|TRBV15|.|TRBJ2-1|17
TGTGCCACCAGCAGAGGAGGGTGGCCTTCCCGGGCATATGAGCAGTTCTTC
CATSRGGWPSRAYEQFF
>.|TRBV4-2|.|TRBJ1-2|13
TGTGCCAGCAGCCTCAGGGCCTCCTATGGCTACACCTTC
CASSLRASYGYTF
>.|TRBV12-3/TRBV12-4|.|TRBJ1-1|13
TGTGCCAGCAGTATAACACAAAACACTGAAGCTTTCTTT
CASSITQNTEAFF
>.|TRBV18|.|TRBJ1-5|14
TGTGCCAGCTCTGTTGGGGGGTTCGATCAGCCCCAGCATTTT
CASSVGGFDQPQHF
>.|TRBV19|TRBD1|TRBJ2-7|15
TGTGCCAGTAGTACACCCGGGACAGGCTCCTACGAGCAGTACTTC
CASSTPGTGSYEQYF
>.|TRBV7-8|.|TRBJ2-3|19
TGTGCCAGCAGCTTAGCGCTCGCGGGGGCAGATCCTAGCACAGATACGCAGTATTTT
CASSLALAGADPSTDTQYF
>.|TRBV25-1|TRBD2|TRBJ2-7|15
TGTGCCAGCAGTGGGGGACTAAGCGTGGCCTACGAGCAGTACTTC
CASSGGLSVAYEQYF
>.|TRBV15|.|TRBJ2-7|11
TGTGCCACCCAGAGGACCTACGAGCAGTACTTC
CATQRTYEQYF
>few|TRBV6-6|.|TRBJ2-2|15
TGTGCCAGCAGCCTGACAACAGTTGGGACCGGGGAGCTGTTTTTT
CASSLTTVGTGELFF
>.|TRBV27|TRBD2|TRBJ2-7|16
TGTGCCAGCAGTTTATACGGCGGGAGATTATCCTACGAGCAGTACTTC
CASSLYGGRLSYEQYF
>.|TRBV29-1|.|TRBJ2-1|10
TGCACCGCCACAGGAAATGAGCAGTTCTTC
CTATGNEQFF
>.|TRBV18|TRBD1|TRBJ1-4|14
TGTGCCAGCTCATTGGGACAGCCTAATGAAAAACTGTTTTTT
CASSLGQPNEKLFF
>.|TRBV12-3/TRBV12-4|.|TRBJ2-1|12
TGTGCCAGCAGCTTTGACCGGACTCAGCAGTTCTTC
CASSFDRTQQFF
>.|TRBV7-9|.|TRBJ2-1|14
TGTGCCAGCAGATCCCGACAGGATAACAATGAGCAGTTCTTC
CASRSRQDNNEQFF
>.|TRBV5-1|TRBD1|TRBJ2-7|12
TGCGCCAGCAGCGGGACAGGGTACGAGCAGTACTTC
CASSGTGYEQYF
>few|TRBV6-1|.|TRBJ1-3|15
TGTGCCAGCAGTGAAAGCAGGGCGACTGGAAACACCATATATTTT
CASSESRATGNTIYF
>.|TRBV6-6|.|TRBJ2-6|15
TGTGCCAGCAGCCCTGAGATAGCTGGGGCCAACGTCCTGACTTTC
CASSPEIAGANVLTF
>.|TRBV6-2/TRBV6-3|.|TRBJ2-7|13
TGTGCCAGCAGTTACCAGGGGCATTACGAGCAGTACTTC
CASSYQGHYEQYF
>.|TRBV28|.|TRBJ1-2|13
TGTGCCAGCAGTTTGGGGCAGGCCTATGGCTACACCTTC
CASSLGQAYGYTF
>.|TRBV2|TRBD1|TRBJ2-3|15
TGTGCCAGCAGTCAACAGGGGGCATCGACAGATACGCAGTATTTT
CASSQQGASTDTQYF
>.|TRBV7-6|.|TRBJ2-1|15
TGTGCCAGCACCGCACCACAGAATCCCTACAATGAGCAGTTCTTC
CASTAPQNPYNEQFF
>.|TRBV15|.|TRBJ1-2|17
TGTGCCACCAGCAGAGACACCAGGACAGTAACTAACTATGGCTACACCTTC
CATSRDTRTVTNYGYTF
>.|TRBV11-2|TRBD1|TRBJ1-1|15
TGTGCCAGCAGCGTACGACAGGGTGTGGGTCCTGAAGCTTTCTTT
CASSVRQGVGPEAFF
>.|TRBV3-1/TRBV3-2|.|TRBJ2-1|16
TGTGCCAGCAGCCAAGAGGCGGGGAGCGCAGGCAATGAGCAGTTCTTC
CASSQEAGSAGNEQFF
>.|TRBV5-6|.|TRBJ1-3|14
TGTGCCAGCAGCCCTACGGGAAGTGGAAACACCATATATTTT
CASSPTGSGNTIYF
>.|TRBV15|TRBD1|TRBJ2-1|15
TGTGCCACCAGCCTCGGACAGGGTTCCTACAATGAGCAGTTCTTC
CATSLGQGSYNEQFF
>.|TRBV10-3|TRBD1|TRBJ1-2|11
TGTGCCATCAGTGAACAGGGGGCGGGGACCTTC
CAISEQGAGTF
>.|TRBV27|.|TRBJ2-3|16
TGTGCCAGCAGTTTATATCCGACTGGACGGGGAGATACGCAGTATTTT
CASSLYPTGRGDTQYF
>.|TRBV29-1|TRBD2|TRBJ2-1|14
TGCAGCGTTGAAGGAGCCGGGGGGGGGAATGAGCAGTTCTTC
CSVEGAGGGNEQFF
>.|TRBV6-1|.|TRBJ1-1|13
TGTGCCAGCAGTGAGGGACAGAACACTGAAGCTTTCTTT
CASSEGQNTEAFF
>.|TRBV11-1|TRBD1|TRBJ1-1|14
TGTGCCAGCAGCCGAGGGACAGTCGGCCCTGAAGCTTTCTTT
CASSRGTVGPEAFF
>.|TRBV7-3|TRBD2|TRBJ2-5|13
TGTGCCAGCAGCCGGGGGGGCTTAGAGACCCAGTACTTC
CASSRGGLETQYF
>.|TRBV4-2|TRBD2|TRBJ2-7|15
TGTGCCAGCAGCCAAGTGTCGGCGGGAGCCTACGAGCAGTACTTC
CASSQVSAGAYEQYF